The rows below give T cell receptor beta chains drawn from one sample of a study of blood T cell repertoires in COVID-19. Clones were read by immunoSEQ multiplex PCR, and TCRdb kept only the in-frame ones, dropping some. The profile shows hundreds of thousands of clones, about nine tenths of them singletons. Input material: peripheral blood. The receptor source for this set is a woman aged 30 to 39 with COVID-19, enrolled during active disease. CDR3s include the opening cysteine and the closing phenylalanine or tryptophan. The D gene is left open where the match is weak. Not all rows give a size; the values are once, few, many and, for expanded clones, a class.

size	length	V	J	D	DNA	CDR3
NA	15	TRBV24-1	TRBJ1-5	TRBD1	TGTGCCACCAGTCACCGGGACAGGGGGGATCAGCCCCAGCATTTT	CATSHRDRGDQPQHF
few	15	TRBV3-1/TRBV3-2	TRBJ1-1	NA	TGTGCCAGCAGCCAGCCTCGGGTCCAGTCCACTGAAGCTTTCTTT	CASSQPRVQSTEAFF
NA	14	TRBV5-1	TRBJ2-3	TRBD2	TGCGCCAGCAGCGGCGGGAGTTTTAAAGATACGCAGTATTTT	CASSGGSFKDTQYF
NA	15	TRBV19	TRBJ2-7	NA	TGTGCCAGTAGCTACTTCAGGGGCCCCTTCTACGAGCAGTACTTC	CASSYFRGPFYEQYF
NA	15	TRBV27	TRBJ2-1	TRBD1	TGTGCCAGCAGTTCGTGGGACAGGGGGCGCATTGAGCAGTTCTTC	CASSSWDRGRIEQFF
NA	14	TRBV6-1	TRBJ1-2	NA	TGTGCCAGCAGTGAAAATCAGGGGTCTGATGGCTACACCTTC	CASSENQGSDGYTF
NA	14	TRBV28	TRBJ1-1	NA	TGTGCCAGCAGTTTACCCAGGGTGAACACTGAAGCTTTCTTT	CASSLPRVNTEAFF
NA	13	TRBV7-9	TRBJ2-1	NA	TGTGCCAGCAGCAACAGGGCGGGCAATGAGCAGTTCTTC	CASSNRAGNEQFF
NA	17	TRBV7-8	TRBJ2-2	NA	TGTGCCAGCAGCCGGATTGGGGGGCAGGGGGAGACCGGGGAGCTGTTTTTT	CASSRIGGQGETGELFF
NA	14	TRBV5-6	TRBJ1-2	NA	TGTGCCAGCAGCTTGGTCAGGGATAACTATGGCTACACCTTC	CASSLVRDNYGYTF
NA	14	TRBV11-2	TRBJ2-1	TRBD1	TGTGCCAGCAGCCCCGGGACAGGGGTAAATGAGCAGTTCTTC	CASSPGTGVNEQFF
NA	15	TRBV6-6	TRBJ1-5	NA	TGTGCCAGCAGCCTTCCGGGAATTAGCAATCAGCCCCAGCATTTT	CASSLPGISNQPQHF
NA	13	TRBV7-9	TRBJ1-2	NA	TGTGCCAGCAGCACCATGGGAGTCTATGGCTACACCTTC	CASSTMGVYGYTF
NA	13	TRBV19	TRBJ1-2	TRBD1	TGTGCCAGTAGTATCGGGACAGTTTATGGCTACACCTTC	CASSIGTVYGYTF
NA	13	TRBV12-3/TRBV12-4	TRBJ2-3	TRBD1	TGTGCCAGCCAGGGGGCTTGGACAGATACGCAGTATTTT	CASQGAWTDTQYF
NA	16	TRBV7-9	TRBJ2-3	NA	TGTGCCAGCAGCCCTTACAGGGTGAGAAGGACAGATACGCAGTATTTT	CASSPYRVRRTDTQYF
NA	17	TRBV7-6	TRBJ2-6	NA	TGTGCCAGCAGCTATGGCGACAGGACGGACGGGGCCAACGTCCTGACTTTC	CASSYGDRTDGANVLTF
once	14	TRBV29-1	TRBJ2-3	NA	TGCAGCGTTGTATCGAGCGGGAGCACAGATACGCAGTATTTT	CSVVSSGSTDTQYF
NA	16	TRBV11-3	TRBJ2-3	TRBD2	TGTGCCAGCACCCCGATAGCGGGAGACCACACAGATACGCAGTATTTT	CASTPIAGDHTDTQYF
once	18	TRBV4-2	TRBJ2-5	NA	TGTGCCAGCAGCCAAGATATCATTAGGGGGGGCCGGGTGGAGACCCAGTACTTC	CASSQDIIRGGRVETQYF
once	16	TRBV2	TRBJ1-6	NA	TGTGCCAGCAGTGAAGCGTCAGGGAACTTTAATTCACCCCTCCACTTT	CASSEASGNFNSPLHF
NA	15	TRBV6-5	TRBJ2-1	NA	TGTGCCAGCAGTTCCCCTCAGGGGCTCGGGAATGAGCAGTTCTTC	CASSSPQGLGNEQFF
NA	13	TRBV19	TRBJ2-2	TRBD1	TGTGCCACCACCAGGGGGACCACCGGGGAGCTGTTTTTT	CATTRGTTGELFF
NA	15	TRBV5-4	TRBJ1-3	TRBD1	TGTGCCAGCAGCACACAGGGGACCCCTGGAAACACCATATATTTT	CASSTQGTPGNTIYF
NA	16	TRBV19	TRBJ2-3	TRBD2	TGTGCCAGTAGTGGACCCTTGGCGGGGGGGCCGGATACGCAGTATTTT	CASSGPLAGGPDTQYF
NA	10	TRBV20-1	TRBJ1-1	NA	TGCAGTGCTCAAAGGAGGGAAGCTTTCTTT	CSAQRREAFF
NA	15	TRBV10-3	TRBJ2-2	TRBD1	TGTGCCATCAGTGAACAGGGGGCCAGCGGCGGGGAGCTGTTTTTT	CAISEQGASGGELFF
NA	15	TRBV27	TRBJ2-1	TRBD1	TGTGCCAGCAGGCAAGGGACAGGGTGGTTCAATGAGCAGTTCTTC	CASRQGTGWFNEQFF
NA	13	TRBV5-4	TRBJ2-5	TRBD1	TGTGCCAGCACCGAGACAGGGAGAGAGACCCAGTACTTC	CASTETGRETQYF
NA	17	TRBV19	TRBJ2-3	TRBD2	TGTGCCAGTAGTCCCCTAGCGGGAGGGCCGGGTCAAGATACGCAGTATTTT	CASSPLAGGPGQDTQYF
NA	13	TRBV19	TRBJ1-4	NA	TGTGCCAGTCAGCGTGGGGCTGGGGAAAAACTGTTTTTT	CASQRGAGEKLFF
NA	13	TRBV29-1	TRBJ2-1	NA	TGCAGCGTTGACGTTAGCTCCTACAATGAGCAGTTCTTC	CSVDVSSYNEQFF
NA	16	TRBV28	TRBJ1-5	TRBD1	TGTGCCAGCAGTCGGGGGACAGGCGATGTTAATCAGCCCCAGCATTTT	CASSRGTGDVNQPQHF
NA	16	TRBV18	TRBJ2-4	NA	TGTGCCAGCTCACCAGCCGCCCTCGACCCGGGGGACATTCAGTACTTC	CASSPAALDPGDIQYF
NA	16	TRBV27	TRBJ2-1	TRBD2	TGTGCCAGCAGTTTATCCGTAGCGGGACCCTCCAATGAGCAGTTCTTC	CASSLSVAGPSNEQFF
NA	13	TRBV25-1	TRBJ2-3	NA	TGTGCCAGCAAATGGGGCGGGGCTAATACGCAGTATTTT	CASKWGGANTQYF
NA	16	TRBV6-4	TRBJ2-1	NA	TGTGCCAGCAGTGACTCGAGGGCTGGGGGGAACAATGAGCAGTTCTTC	CASSDSRAGGNNEQFF
NA	17	TRBV7-2	TRBJ2-3	NA	TGTGCCAGCAGCTTGGACTACGGGCCCGGGGTAAGAGATACGCAGTATTTT	CASSLDYGPGVRDTQYF